A selection of T cell receptor beta chains follows, all from one sample in a study of blood T cell repertoires in COVID-19. Using immunoSEQ multiplex PCR, the repertoire was profiled, and TCRdb retains in-frame clones only, with some absent. The profile shows just over 350,000 clones, around 88% of them singletons. The specimen was peripheral blood. These receptors were obtained from a woman aged 55-69 years with COVID-19, enrolled during active disease. The CDR3 runs from the conserved cysteine through the conserved F or W. A D gene is named only where the DNA matches it firmly. Expanded clones are given a class, and other clones once, few, many or no size at all.

V gene	clone size	J gene	D gene	CDR3 protein	CDR3 DNA
TRBV4-2	once	TRBJ2-2	TRBD2	CASSQTSGGAGGELFF	TGTGCCAGCAGTCAGACTAGCGGGGGGGCCGGCGGGGAGCTGTTTTTT
TRBV7-8	once	TRBJ1-5	TRBD1	CASSPWTGGADQPQHF	TGTGCCAGCAGCCCTTGGACAGGGGGCGCGGATCAGCCCCAGCATTTT
TRBV11-3	many	TRBJ2-7	.	CASSLPVGPYEQYF	TGTGCCAGCAGCTTACCAGTTGGGCCCTACGAGCAGTACTTC
TRBV7-9	few	TRBJ2-7	TRBD1	CASSPRSGQGAGEQYF	TGTGCCAGCAGCCCGCGGTCCGGACAGGGGGCGGGCGAGCAGTACTTC
TRBV14	.	TRBJ2-2	.	CASSQGRDTHTGELFF	TGTGCCAGCAGCCAAGGCCGGGACACTCACACCGGGGAGCTGTTTTTT
TRBV19	.	TRBJ2-7	.	CASSTTTGASYEQYF	TGTGCCAGTAGTACCACGACAGGCGCTTCCTACGAGCAGTACTTC
TRBV4-1	.	TRBJ2-7	TRBD2	CASSHPAGGFYEQYF	TGCGCCAGCAGCCACCCAGCGGGAGGATTCTACGAGCAGTACTTC
TRBV19	.	TRBJ2-1	TRBD2	CASSSGGTYNEQFF	TGTGCCAGTTCTAGCGGGGGGACATACAATGAGCAGTTCTTC
TRBV11-2	once	TRBJ1-1	.	CASSLDSPTEAFF	TGTGCCAGCAGCCTCGACAGTCCCACTGAAGCTTTCTTT
TRBV3-1/TRBV3-2	.	TRBJ1-2	TRBD1	CASSLSAGGLAF	TGTGCCAGCAGCCTTTCGGCAGGGGGCCTCGCCTTC
TRBV5-6	.	TRBJ1-3	.	CASSFGQALIPIYF	TGTGCCAGCAGCTTTGGGCAGGCCCTCATCCCCATATATTTT
TRBV21-1	.	TRBJ1-5	.	CASSTGMFRNQPQHF	TGTGCCAGCAGCACAGGGATGTTCCGCAATCAGCCCCAGCATTTT
TRBV6-2/TRBV6-3	once	TRBJ2-6	.	CASSKSGRSLSGANVLTF	TGTGCCAGCAGTAAGTCAGGCAGATCACTCTCTGGGGCCAACGTCCTGACTTTC
TRBV9	.	TRBJ2-7	TRBD1	CASSTHLTGTLEQYF	TGTGCCAGCAGCACCCACCTGACAGGGACCCTCGAGCAGTACTTC
TRBV2	.	TRBJ2-3	TRBD1	CASSGGIGTDTQYF	TGTGCCAGCTCAGGGGGAATCGGCACAGATACGCAGTATTTT
TRBV7-8	.	TRBJ2-7	TRBD1	CASSLDRGHEQYF	TGTGCCAGCAGCTTAGACAGGGGGCACGAGCAGTACTTC
TRBV15	.	TRBJ1-2	TRBD1	CATSRDSGGASGYTF	TGTGCCACCAGCAGAGATTCAGGGGGCGCGTCTGGCTACACCTTC
TRBV7-2	.	TRBJ2-5	.	CASNPENFQETQYF	TGTGCCAGCAACCCTGAGAATTTCCAAGAGACCCAGTACTTC
TRBV6-1	.	TRBJ2-7	.	CASSEGRSTIYEQYF	TGTGCCAGCAGTGAAGGCAGGTCGACCATCTACGAGCAGTACTTC
TRBV5-1	once	TRBJ2-3	TRBD2	CASSSRLAGSADTQYF	TGCGCCAGCAGCTCTCGACTAGCGGGTTCCGCAGATACGCAGTATTTT
TRBV23-1	.	TRBJ2-3	.	CASSPQKGQSTDTQYF	TGCGCCAGCAGTCCTCAGAAGGGGCAGTCTACAGATACGCAGTATTTT
TRBV6-5	.	TRBJ1-5	TRBD1	CASRTGPNQPQHF	TGTGCCAGCCGGACAGGGCCAAATCAGCCCCAGCATTTT
TRBV5-5	.	TRBJ1-2	.	CASSTSGRGYTF	TGTGCCAGCAGCACCTCAGGGAGGGGCTACACCTTC
TRBV6-5	.	TRBJ1-1	TRBD1	CASTDRGRNTEAFF	TGTGCCAGCACCGACAGGGGGAGGAACACTGAAGCTTTCTTT
TRBV18	.	TRBJ1-6	TRBD1	CASSLDRGSGSPLHF	TGTGCCAGCTCACTCGACAGGGGAAGCGGTTCACCCCTCCACTTT
TRBV2	.	TRBJ2-7	TRBD2	CASSSYSGGVTYEQYF	TGTGCCAGCAGTTCCTATAGCGGGGGTGTCACCTACGAGCAGTACTTC
TRBV3-1/TRBV3-2	.	TRBJ1-1	.	CASSQQGGTEAFF	TGTGCCAGCAGTCAACAGGGTGGAACTGAAGCTTTCTTT
TRBV11-3	.	TRBJ2-6	.	CASSLSGTGANVLTF	TGTGCCAGCAGCCTTAGCGGAACTGGGGCCAACGTCCTGACTTTC
TRBV6-4	.	TRBJ2-5	.	CASSGEAGETQYF	TGTGCCAGCAGTGGAGAAGCCGGAGAGACCCAGTACTTC
TRBV9	.	TRBJ2-1	TRBD2	CASSTSRTSGGASEQFF	TGTGCCAGCAGCACCTCTCGGACTAGCGGGGGGGCCTCTGAGCAGTTCTTC
TRBV9	.	TRBJ2-3	TRBD2	CASSVSGGGNTQYF	TGTGCCAGCAGCGTAAGCGGGGGGGGAAATACGCAGTATTTT
TRBV12-5	.	TRBJ2-1	.	CASGSGRGTYNEQFF	TGTGCTAGTGGTTCCGGACGGGGAACCTACAATGAGCAGTTCTTC
TRBV11-2	once	TRBJ1-1	.	CASSLDFMNTEAFF	TGTGCCAGCAGCTTGGACTTCATGAACACTGAAGCTTTCTTT
TRBV18	.	TRBJ2-1	TRBD2	CASSPRGVYNEQFF	TGTGCCAGCTCACCCCGGGGGGTCTACAATGAGCAGTTCTTC
TRBV5-4	.	TRBJ1-1	TRBD1	CASSLEAGGTEAFF	TGTGCCAGCAGCTTGGAGGCAGGGGGCACTGAAGCTTTCTTT
TRBV6-1	.	TRBJ2-1	.	CASSEAAGLIWDEQFF	TGTGCCAGCAGTGAAGCGGCAGGCCTGATCTGGGATGAGCAGTTCTTC
TRBV6-6	.	TRBJ1-2	TRBD1	CASRGQGSHYGYTF	TGTGCCAGCAGGGGACAGGGGAGCCACTATGGCTACACCTTC
TRBV30	.	TRBJ2-7	TRBD1	CAWTGQGYEQYF	TGTGCCTGGACCGGACAGGGTTACGAGCAGTACTTC
TRBV5-1	.	TRBJ2-3	TRBD1	CASRETYAGQGKRDTQYF	TGCGCCAGCAGGGAGACCTATGCGGGACAGGGGAAGAGAGATACGCAGTATTTT
TRBV14	.	TRBJ2-3	.	CASSQGTRYRVNTQYF	TGTGCCAGCAGCCAAGGGACCCGGTACAGGGTAAATACGCAGTATTTT
TRBV4-1	.	TRBJ2-1	.	CASSPILTRASYNEQFF	TGCGCCAGCAGTCCTATTTTGACTAGAGCCTCCTACAATGAGCAGTTCTTC